The source of this T cell receptor beta chain is a study of blood T cell repertoires in COVID-19. Sequencing used immunoSEQ multiplex PCR; TCRdb keeps in-frame clones, though not all of them. The table includes fewer than 400,000 clones, 85% detected once. The sequence was obtained from a woman under 40 who had been exposed to COVID-19. Sample: PBMCs or T cells enriched from blood (not recorded which).

The CDR3 protein is CAWSLGQGNQPQHF. The CDR3 DNA follows: TGTGCCTGGAGTCTTGGACAGGGGAATCAGCCCCAGCATTTT. This chain joins TRBV30 and TRBJ1-5; TRBD1 agrees at 9 bases. Germline lookup yields CDR1 GTSNPN and CDR2 SVGIG (reference sequence). The CDR3 is 14 residues long. V lost 2 bases and J lost 4; bases outside the gene matches: 3.